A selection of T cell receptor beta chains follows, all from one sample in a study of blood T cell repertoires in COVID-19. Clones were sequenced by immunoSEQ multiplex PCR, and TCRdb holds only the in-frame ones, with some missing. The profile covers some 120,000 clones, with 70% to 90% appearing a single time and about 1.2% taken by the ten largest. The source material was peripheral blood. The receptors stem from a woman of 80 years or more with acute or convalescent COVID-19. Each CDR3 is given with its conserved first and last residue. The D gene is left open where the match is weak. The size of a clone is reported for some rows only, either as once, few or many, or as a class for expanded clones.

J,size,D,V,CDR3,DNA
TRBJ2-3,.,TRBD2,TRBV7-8,CASSLGGLAGGYTQYF,TGTGCCAGCAGCTTAGGGGGACTAGCGGGGGGATATACGCAGTATTTT
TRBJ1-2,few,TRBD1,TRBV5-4,CASSARGSTGGWGYTF,TGTGCCAGCAGCGCAAGGGGCTCGACAGGGGGCTGGGGCTACACCTTC
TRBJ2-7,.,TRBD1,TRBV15,CATSRLKGQGGREQYF,TGTGCCACCAGCAGGCTCAAAGGACAGGGAGGAAGAGAGCAGTACTTC
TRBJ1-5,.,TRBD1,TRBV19,CASSIQGANGNQPQHF,TGTGCCAGTAGTATTCAGGGGGCGAACGGCAATCAGCCCCAGCATTTT
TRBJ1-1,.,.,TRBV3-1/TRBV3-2,CASSQAGMNTEAFF,TGTGCCAGCAGCCAAGCGGGGATGAACACTGAAGCTTTCTTT
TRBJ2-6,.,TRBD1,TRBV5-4,CASSLAGTGFSGANVLTF,TGTGCCAGCAGCTTGGCCGGGACAGGGTTCTCTGGGGCCAACGTCCTGACTTTC
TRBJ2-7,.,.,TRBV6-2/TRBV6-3,CASSYGQYYEQYF,TGTGCCAGCAGTTACGGGCAGTACTACGAGCAGTACTTC
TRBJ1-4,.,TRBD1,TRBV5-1,CASSSRTGEEKLFF,TGCGCCAGCAGCTCACGAACAGGGGAGGAAAAACTGTTTTTT
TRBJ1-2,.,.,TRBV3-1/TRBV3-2,CASSQVRGISYTF,TGTGCCAGCAGCCAAGTCCGGGGTATCAGCTACACCTTC
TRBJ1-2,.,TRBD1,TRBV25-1,CASSELGGQGNYGYTF,TGTGCCAGCAGTGAATTAGGTGGACAGGGGAACTATGGCTACACCTTC
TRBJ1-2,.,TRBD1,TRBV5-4,CASSPGTEYGYTF,TGTGCCAGCAGCCCCGGGACAGAGTATGGCTACACCTTC
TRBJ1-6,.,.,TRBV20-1,CSASRGGIVYNSPLHF,TGCAGTGCTAGTAGGGGGGGAATAGTCTATAATTCACCCCTCCACTTT
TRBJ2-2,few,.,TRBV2,CASNEGGLSTGELFF,TGTGCCAGCAACGAAGGGGGACTATCCACCGGGGAGCTGTTTTTT
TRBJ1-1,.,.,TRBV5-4,CASSFLGGTEAFF,TGTGCCAGCAGCTTTTTGGGGGGCACTGAAGCTTTCTTT
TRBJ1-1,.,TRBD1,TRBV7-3,CASSRDRDTEAFF,TGTGCCAGCAGTAGGGACAGGGACACTGAAGCTTTCTTT
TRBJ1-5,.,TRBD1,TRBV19,CASTRDRGSNQPQHF,TGTGCCAGTACCCGGGACAGGGGGAGCAATCAGCCCCAGCATTTT
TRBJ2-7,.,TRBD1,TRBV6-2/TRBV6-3,CASSYDRVSYEQYF,TGTGCCAGCAGTTACGACAGGGTCTCCTACGAGCAGTACTTC
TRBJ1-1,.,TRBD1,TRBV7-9,CASSFRRGPDTEAFF,TGTGCCAGCAGCTTCCGCAGGGGGCCCGACACTGAAGCTTTCTTT
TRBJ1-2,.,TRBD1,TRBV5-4,CASSTGTAFCGYTF,TGTGCCAGCAGTACCGGGACAGCTTTCTGTGGCTACACCTTC
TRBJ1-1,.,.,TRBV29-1,CSVGGPRGTEAFF,TGCAGCGTTGGGGGCCCGCGGGGCACTGAAGCTTTCTTT
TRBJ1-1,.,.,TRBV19,CASSKMGTGSTEAFF,TGTGCCAGTAGTAAAATGGGAACAGGGTCCACTGAAGCTTTCTTT
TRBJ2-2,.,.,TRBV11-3,CASSLSSSYSGELFF,TGTGCCAGCAGCTTAAGTTCGAGTTACTCCGGGGAGCTGTTTTTT
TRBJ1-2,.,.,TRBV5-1,CASSLGSSGNYGYTF,TGCGCCAGCAGCTTAGGGTCATCGGGGAACTATGGCTACACCTTC
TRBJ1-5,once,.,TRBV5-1,CASSQAGDQPQHF,TGCGCCAGCAGTCAGGCCGGCGACCAGCCCCAGCATTTT
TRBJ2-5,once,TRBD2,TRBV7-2,CASSLVTSGGAQETQYF,TGTGCCAGCAGCTTAGTGACTAGCGGGGGGGCCCAAGAGACCCAGTACTTC
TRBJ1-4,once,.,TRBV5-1,CASSAGSSATNEKLFF,TGCGCCAGCAGCGCCGGGTCGTCGGCAACTAATGAAAAACTGTTTTTT
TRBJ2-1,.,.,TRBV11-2,CASSLEPRHEQFF,TGTGCCAGCAGCTTAGAGCCGCGCCATGAGCAGTTCTTC
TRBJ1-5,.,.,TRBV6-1,CASSEQVPPGTQHF,TGTGCCAGCAGTGAACAGGTCCCACCGGGGACCCAGCATTTT
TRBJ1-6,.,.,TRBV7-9,CASSSQGWSPLHF,TGTGCCAGCAGCTCACAGGGATGGTCACCCCTCCACTTT
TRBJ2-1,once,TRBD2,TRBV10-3,CAISDGARLAGPQFF,TGTGCCATCAGTGACGGTGCGCGTCTAGCGGGACCGCAGTTCTTC
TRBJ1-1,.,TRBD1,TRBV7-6,CASSSNTGGANTEAFF,TGTGCCAGCAGCTCAAATACAGGGGGAGCGAACACTGAAGCTTTCTTT
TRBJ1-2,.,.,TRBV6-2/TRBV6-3,CASSFRTRGLYTF,TGTGCCAGCAGTTTCAGGACTAGGGGCCTCTACACCTTC
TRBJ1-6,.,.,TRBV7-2,CASSSQSGIGSPLHF,TGTGCCAGCAGTTCCCAATCGGGGATTGGTTCACCCCTCCACTTT
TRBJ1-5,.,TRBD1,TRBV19,CASSIGQGYQPQHF,TGTGCCAGTAGTATAGGACAGGGGTACCAGCCCCAGCATTTT
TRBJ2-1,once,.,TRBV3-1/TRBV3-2,CASSQDRYNEQFF,TGTGCCAGCAGCCAAGACCGTTACAATGAGCAGTTCTTC
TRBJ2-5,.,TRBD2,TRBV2,CASREGLAGQQYF,TGTGCCAGCAGGGAAGGGCTAGCGGGACAACAGTACTTC
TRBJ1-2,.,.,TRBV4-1,CASSQVGPGGTPYGYTF,TGCGCCAGCAGCCAAGTCGGGCCCGGGGGGACACCATATGGCTACACCTTC
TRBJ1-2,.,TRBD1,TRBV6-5,CASSSTGQGAGGYTF,TGTGCCAGCAGTTCGACGGGACAGGGGGCGGGAGGCTACACCTTC
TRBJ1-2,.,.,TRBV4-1,CASSQETGNYGYTF,TGCGCCAGCAGCCAAGAAACAGGGAACTATGGCTACACCTTC
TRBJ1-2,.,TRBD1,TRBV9,CASSVGAGGFFGYTF,TGTGCCAGCAGCGTAGGGGCAGGGGGCTTTTTTGGCTACACCTTC
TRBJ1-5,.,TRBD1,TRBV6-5,CASRVGTGGYQPQHF,TGTGCCAGCAGAGTGGGGACAGGGGGGTATCAGCCCCAGCATTTT
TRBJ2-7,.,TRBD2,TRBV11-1,CASSPGPISGGEQYF,TGTGCCAGCAGCCCGGGACCTATTTCGGGGGGCGAGCAGTACTTC
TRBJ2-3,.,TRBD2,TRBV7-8,CASSSRTSGGAVTQYF,TGTGCCAGCAGCTCTCGGACTAGCGGGGGGGCCGTCACGCAGTATTTT
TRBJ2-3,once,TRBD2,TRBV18,CASSRTSSDTQYF,TGTGCCAGCTCACGGACTAGTTCAGATACGCAGTATTTT
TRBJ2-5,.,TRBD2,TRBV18,CASSPMASGGTYQETQYF,TGTGCCAGCTCACCAATGGCTAGCGGGGGGACTTACCAAGAGACCCAGTACTTC
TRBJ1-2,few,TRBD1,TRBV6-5,CASSSVGTGVYGYTF,TGTGCCAGCAGTTCCGTTGGGACAGGGGTTTATGGCTACACCTTC
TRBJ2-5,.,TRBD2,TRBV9,CASSVRGAGETQYF,TGTGCCAGCAGCGTTAGGGGAGCGGGGGAGACCCAGTACTTC
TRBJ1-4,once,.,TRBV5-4,CASSLAGTDVGGKLFF,TGTGCCAGCAGCTTGGCCGGGACTGATGTTGGTGGAAAACTGTTTTTT
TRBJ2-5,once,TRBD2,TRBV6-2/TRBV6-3,CASSYPYSGGAKETQYF,TGTGCCAGCAGTTACCCCTACAGCGGGGGGGCAAAAGAGACCCAGTACTTC
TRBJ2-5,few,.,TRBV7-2,CASSLRREETQYF,TGTGCCAGCAGCTTACGCAGGGAAGAGACCCAGTACTTC
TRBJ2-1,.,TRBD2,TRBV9,CASSRIPSGGSNEQFF,TGTGCCAGCAGCCGAATCCCTAGCGGGGGGTCGAATGAGCAGTTCTTC
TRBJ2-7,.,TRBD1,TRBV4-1,CASSQDGTGFFLEQYF,TGCGCCAGCAGCCAAGACGGGACAGGGTTTTTTCTCGAGCAGTACTTC
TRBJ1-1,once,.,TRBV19,CASSIIPGQMNTEAFF,TGTGCCAGTAGTATCATCCCCGGACAGATGAACACTGAAGCTTTCTTT
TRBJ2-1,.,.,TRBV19,CASSTGTGGLYNEQFF,TGTGCCAGTAGTACCGGGACCGGTGGACTATACAATGAGCAGTTCTTC
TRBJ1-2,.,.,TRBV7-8,CASSLNRANYGYTF,TGTGCCAGCAGCTTAAACAGGGCTAACTATGGCTACACCTTC
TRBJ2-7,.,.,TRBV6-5,CASSYGGGLAYEQYF,TGTGCCAGCAGTTATGGGGGCGGACTTGCCTACGAGCAGTACTTC
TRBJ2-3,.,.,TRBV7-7,CASSLGHRATDTQYF,TGTGCTAGCAGCTTAGGGCACAGGGCCACAGATACGCAGTATTTT
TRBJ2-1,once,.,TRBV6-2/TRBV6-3,CASSQGGALSYNEQFF,TGTGCCAGCAGCCAGGGTGGGGCGCTGTCCTACAATGAGCAGTTCTTC
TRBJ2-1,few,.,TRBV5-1,CASSLTIRDNEQFF,TGCGCCAGCAGCTTGACTATCCGGGACAATGAGCAGTTCTTC
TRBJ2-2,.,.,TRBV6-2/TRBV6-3,CASSTRQLGTGELFF,TGTGCCAGCAGTACACGACAGCTAGGGACCGGGGAGCTGTTTTTT